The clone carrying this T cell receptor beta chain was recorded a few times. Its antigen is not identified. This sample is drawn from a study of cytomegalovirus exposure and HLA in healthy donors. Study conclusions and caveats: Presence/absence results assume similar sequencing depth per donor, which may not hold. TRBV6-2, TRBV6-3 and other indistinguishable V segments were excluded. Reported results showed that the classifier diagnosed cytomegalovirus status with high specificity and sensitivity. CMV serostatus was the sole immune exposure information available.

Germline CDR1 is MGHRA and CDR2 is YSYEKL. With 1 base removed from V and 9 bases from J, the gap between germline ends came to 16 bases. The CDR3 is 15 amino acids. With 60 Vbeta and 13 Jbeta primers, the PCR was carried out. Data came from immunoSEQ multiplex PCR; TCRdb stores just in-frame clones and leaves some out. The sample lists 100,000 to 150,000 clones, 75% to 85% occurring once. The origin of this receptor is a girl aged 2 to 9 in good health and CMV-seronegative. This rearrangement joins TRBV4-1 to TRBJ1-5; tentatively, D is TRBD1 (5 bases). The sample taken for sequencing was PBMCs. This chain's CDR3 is CASSQVPGGDWPQHF. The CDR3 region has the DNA TGCGCCAGCAGCCAAGTTCCCGGGGGGGATTGGCCCCAGCATTTT.